Included here is one T cell receptor (beta chain) sequence, with context. Using approximately 10 ml of fresh peripheral blood, PBMCs were prepared. Germline CDR1 reads SGHTA; CDR2 reads FQGNSA. V was shortened by 1 base and J by 4 bases, with 10 bases between the two germline ends. The CDR3 extends over 15 amino acids. The sample originates from a study of T cells in Graves' hyperthyroidism and ophthalmopathy. The CDR3 regions of TCR beta were amplified from RNA transcripts. HTBI primers were the set used in a first-round RT-PCR of the TCR CDR3. Each CDR3 protein gets one entry after TCRdb re-called the multiplex PCR reads with MiXCR. The sample contains some 490,000 distinct CDR3 sequences, about 20% of which appear only once.

The sequenced sample was blood. V usage is TRBV7-2 and J usage is TRBJ2-2; D assignment may be TRBD1 or TRBD2 (5 bases each). This TCR was recovered from a woman aged 70-85 years with Graves' ophthalmopathy. The CDR3 DNA sequence: TGTGCCAGCAGCTTAGAGTCAGGGAGCACCGGGGAGCTGTTTTTT. Amino acid sequence: CASSLESGSTGELFF.